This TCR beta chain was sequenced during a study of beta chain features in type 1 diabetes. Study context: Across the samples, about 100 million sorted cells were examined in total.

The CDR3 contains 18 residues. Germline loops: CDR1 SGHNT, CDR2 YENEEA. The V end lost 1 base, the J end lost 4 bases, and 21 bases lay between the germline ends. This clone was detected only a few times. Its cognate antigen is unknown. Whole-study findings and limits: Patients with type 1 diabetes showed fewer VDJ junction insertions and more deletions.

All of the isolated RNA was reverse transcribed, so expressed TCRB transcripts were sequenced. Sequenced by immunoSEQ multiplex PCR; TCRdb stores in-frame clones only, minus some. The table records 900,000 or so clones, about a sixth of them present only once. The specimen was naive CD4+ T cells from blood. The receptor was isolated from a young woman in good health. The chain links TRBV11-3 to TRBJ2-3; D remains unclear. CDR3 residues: CASSLGSKTTPSPDTQYF. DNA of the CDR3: TGTGCCAGCAGCTTAGGATCGAAGACCACACCATCCCCAGATACGCAGTATTTT.